What follows is one T cell receptor (beta chain) and its context. The junction shows a germline mismatch at one end, possibly a read error. The CDR3 contains 15 residues. The germline V gene has CDR1 MGHRA and CDR2 YSYEKL. The data are from a study of tumor-infiltrating lymphocytes in primary liver carcinoma. Unsorted bulk tissue, roughly 20-34 mg of it, served as the source for co-extraction of RNA and DNA. Total RNA (approximately 500 ng) served as template for TCR beta cDNA synthesis primed by a constant-region primer. Slightly modified ARM-PCR, run as three nested multiplex PCR rounds, produced the TCR beta libraries. Running about 11 cycles apiece, the first two PCR rounds relied on TRBV1-TRBV30 forward primers together with a C-beta reverse primer. Using its own MiXCR run on the multiplex PCR reads, TCRdb lists one record per CDR3 protein. The sample shows 100,000 or so distinct CDR3 sequences, 80% to 85% of them seen only once.

The sequence came from a man in his forties or fifties with primary liver carcinoma and hepatitis B virus infection. The chain has TRBV4-1 and TRBJ1-4; 9 nucleotides align to TRBD1. The source material was liver tumor tissue from sampling region 3. Subset meaning: tumor region T3, left-lateral pole. The CDR3 loop reads CAISLRDRENEKLFF. DNA for the CDR3: TGCGCCATCAGCCTCCGGGACAGGGAAAATGAAAAATTGTTTTTT.